This record concerns one T cell receptor beta chain sequence. Antigen specificity is unknown. The data belong to a study of cytomegalovirus exposure and HLA in healthy donors. The study's findings and limits: The majority of CMV-associated TCR beta chains were reported as apparently HLA-restricted in a later analysis. Sequencing probably produced one cluster of sequence variants that were highly shared. Some segments of the V type, notably TRBV6-2 and TRBV6-3, were excluded as indistinguishable. According to the study, roughly 160 TCR beta chains were cytomegalovirus-associated.

The PCR contained 60 Vbeta and 13 Jbeta primers. TCRdb's copy holds only in-frame clones and misses some; the assay was immunoSEQ multiplex PCR. The data contain approximately 300,000 clones, 80% of them singletons. Germline CDR1 reads MDHEN; CDR2 reads SYDVKM. V shed 6 bases and J 7 bases; nucleotides not matched to a gene: 4. CDR3 length: 14 residues. Sequencing input: PBMCs. The clonotype was recovered from a girl aged 2 to 10 in good health and CMV-seronegative. V and J are TRBV28 and TRBJ1-6, with 9 bases aligning to TRBD1. CDR3 DNA sequence: TGTGCCAGCAGCCTTGGGACAGGGAATTCACCCCTCCACTTT. This gives the protein CASSLGTGNSPLHF.